This is a list of T cell receptor beta chains from one sample in a study of cytomegalovirus exposure and HLA in healthy donors. The assay was immunoSEQ multiplex PCR, and TCRdb's table has in-frame clones only and misses some. In the table there are under 150,000 clones, 75% to 85% of which are singletons. Sequenced material: PBMCs. Every receptor here comes from a woman in her 40s in good health and CMV-seronegative. CDR3s leave out the opening cysteine and the closing phenylalanine or tryptophan. Fields, in order: D gene, V gene, J gene, clone size, CDR3 protein. D genes are given only for firm matches. Clone size appears in some rows only: once, few, many, or a class for an expanded clone.

d_call: TRBD1; v_call: TRBV28; j_call: TRBJ2-7; clone_size: once; cdr3_aa: ASSLFGQGGEQY
d_call: NA; v_call: TRBV19; j_call: TRBJ2-7; clone_size: NA; cdr3_aa: ASSIAGGGSYEQY
d_call: NA; v_call: TRBV7-2; j_call: TRBJ1-1; clone_size: NA; cdr3_aa: ASSYRGGGVGEAF
d_call: NA; v_call: TRBV18; j_call: TRBJ2-7; clone_size: NA; cdr3_aa: ASSPLVDYEQY
d_call: NA; v_call: TRBV7-8; j_call: TRBJ1-4; clone_size: NA; cdr3_aa: ASSLEGAGDEKLF
d_call: NA; v_call: TRBV19; j_call: TRBJ2-7; clone_size: NA; cdr3_aa: ASSINRRDEQY
d_call: NA; v_call: TRBV4-3; j_call: TRBJ2-7; clone_size: NA; cdr3_aa: ASSQARVSEQY
d_call: NA; v_call: TRBV16; j_call: TRBJ1-3; clone_size: NA; cdr3_aa: ASSQSGPGGNTIY
d_call: NA; v_call: TRBV9; j_call: TRBJ2-3; clone_size: NA; cdr3_aa: ASSPRLVGFSTDTQY
d_call: NA; v_call: TRBV29-1; j_call: TRBJ2-5; clone_size: once; cdr3_aa: SGGSNQETQY
d_call: TRBD2; v_call: TRBV7-3; j_call: TRBJ2-3; clone_size: NA; cdr3_aa: ASSGPELAGADTDTQY
d_call: TRBD1; v_call: TRBV10-1; j_call: TRBJ1-1; clone_size: NA; cdr3_aa: ASRDRGREDTEAF
d_call: NA; v_call: TRBV2; j_call: TRBJ1-5; clone_size: NA; cdr3_aa: ASSQQTQNPSNQPQH
d_call: TRBD1; v_call: TRBV10-2; j_call: TRBJ1-6; clone_size: once; cdr3_aa: ASSEAGGNSPLH
d_call: TRBD1; v_call: TRBV9; j_call: TRBJ2-3; clone_size: NA; cdr3_aa: ASSVGQGTDTQY
d_call: TRBD2; v_call: TRBV28; j_call: TRBJ2-5; clone_size: NA; cdr3_aa: ASRPSGSETQY
d_call: TRBD2; v_call: TRBV7-3; j_call: TRBJ2-2; clone_size: NA; cdr3_aa: ASSPRTSGSTGELF
d_call: NA; v_call: TRBV7-8; j_call: TRBJ2-2; clone_size: NA; cdr3_aa: ASSTMTRVTGELF
d_call: NA; v_call: TRBV4-3; j_call: TRBJ2-1; clone_size: NA; cdr3_aa: ASRHSSGGNEQF
d_call: NA; v_call: TRBV29-1; j_call: TRBJ1-1; clone_size: NA; cdr3_aa: SVGTREAF
d_call: TRBD1; v_call: TRBV18; j_call: TRBJ1-5; clone_size: NA; cdr3_aa: ASSPGTGGAGQPQH
d_call: TRBD1; v_call: TRBV5-4; j_call: TRBJ2-5; clone_size: NA; cdr3_aa: ASSSGTGLQETQY
d_call: NA; v_call: TRBV28; j_call: TRBJ2-5; clone_size: once; cdr3_aa: ASTSRSTAEETQY
d_call: NA; v_call: TRBV23-1; j_call: TRBJ1-4; clone_size: NA; cdr3_aa: ASSHPVREKLF
d_call: TRBD2; v_call: TRBV19; j_call: TRBJ2-3; clone_size: NA; cdr3_aa: ASSPRTSGSNTDTQY
d_call: NA; v_call: TRBV2; j_call: TRBJ1-6; clone_size: few; cdr3_aa: ASREGRSNSPLH
d_call: NA; v_call: TRBV7-9; j_call: TRBJ1-1; clone_size: few; cdr3_aa: ASRQDRNTEAF
d_call: NA; v_call: TRBV2; j_call: TRBJ2-7; clone_size: NA; cdr3_aa: ASLTDREQY
d_call: NA; v_call: TRBV5-1; j_call: TRBJ2-2; clone_size: NA; cdr3_aa: ASSLAGVVNTGELF
d_call: TRBD1; v_call: TRBV16; j_call: TRBJ1-2; clone_size: NA; cdr3_aa: ASSPTGGSRGYT
d_call: TRBD1; v_call: TRBV10-3; j_call: TRBJ1-5; clone_size: NA; cdr3_aa: AISPTGFDNQPQH
d_call: NA; v_call: TRBV11-2; j_call: TRBJ2-3; clone_size: NA; cdr3_aa: ASSSWGPDTQY
d_call: TRBD2; v_call: TRBV5-1; j_call: TRBJ2-3; clone_size: NA; cdr3_aa: ASSLTSGMGTDTQY
d_call: TRBD1; v_call: TRBV18; j_call: TRBJ1-6; clone_size: NA; cdr3_aa: ASSPGTGYSYNSPLH
d_call: NA; v_call: TRBV18; j_call: TRBJ1-5; clone_size: NA; cdr3_aa: ASSPPEGRPQH
d_call: NA; v_call: TRBV4-1; j_call: TRBJ2-1; clone_size: NA; cdr3_aa: ASSQDVPASSYNEQF
d_call: TRBD2; v_call: TRBV2; j_call: TRBJ2-7; clone_size: once; cdr3_aa: ASSETWGDYREQY
d_call: TRBD1; v_call: TRBV29-1; j_call: TRBJ2-7; clone_size: once; cdr3_aa: SVGDRGGEQY
d_call: NA; v_call: TRBV7-9; j_call: TRBJ2-3; clone_size: NA; cdr3_aa: ASSLGLSSTDTQY
d_call: TRBD1; v_call: TRBV28; j_call: TRBJ2-7; clone_size: NA; cdr3_aa: ASCGPGQGSYEQY
d_call: NA; v_call: TRBV29-1; j_call: TRBJ2-3; clone_size: NA; cdr3_aa: SVEVGGRSGTDTQY
d_call: NA; v_call: TRBV6-1; j_call: TRBJ1-2; clone_size: NA; cdr3_aa: ASSELGRGYGYT
d_call: NA; v_call: TRBV29-1; j_call: TRBJ2-3; clone_size: NA; cdr3_aa: SGRIDTQY
d_call: TRBD1; v_call: TRBV2; j_call: TRBJ1-2; clone_size: NA; cdr3_aa: ASRGLGQGYGYT
d_call: NA; v_call: TRBV5-6; j_call: TRBJ1-5; clone_size: NA; cdr3_aa: ASSPGQLNQPQH